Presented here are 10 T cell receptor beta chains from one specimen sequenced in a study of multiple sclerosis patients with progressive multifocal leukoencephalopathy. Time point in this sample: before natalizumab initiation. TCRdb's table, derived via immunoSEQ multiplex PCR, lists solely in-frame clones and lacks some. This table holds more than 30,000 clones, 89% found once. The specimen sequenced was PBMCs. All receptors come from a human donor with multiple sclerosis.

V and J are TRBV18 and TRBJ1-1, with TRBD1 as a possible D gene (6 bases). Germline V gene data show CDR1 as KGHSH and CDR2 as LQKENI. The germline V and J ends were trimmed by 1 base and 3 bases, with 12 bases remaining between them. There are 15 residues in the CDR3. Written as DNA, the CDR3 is TGTGCCAGCTCACCACTGGGGGGCGCGGACACTGAAGCTTTCTTT. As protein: CASSPLGGADTEAFF.

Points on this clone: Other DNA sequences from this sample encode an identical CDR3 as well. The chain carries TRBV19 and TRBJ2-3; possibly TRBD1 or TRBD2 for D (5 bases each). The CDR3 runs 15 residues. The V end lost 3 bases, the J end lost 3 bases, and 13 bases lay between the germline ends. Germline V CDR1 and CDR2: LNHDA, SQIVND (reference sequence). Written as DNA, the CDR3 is TGTGCCAGTAGTATCCTTGGGGGAAAGACAGATACGCAGTATTTT. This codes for CASSILGGKTDTQYF.

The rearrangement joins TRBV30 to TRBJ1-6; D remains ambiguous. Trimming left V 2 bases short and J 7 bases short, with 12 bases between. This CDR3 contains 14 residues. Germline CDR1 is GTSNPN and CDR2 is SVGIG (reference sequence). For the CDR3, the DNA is TGTGCCTGGAGTCTCGGAGGTGTGAATTCACCCCTCCACTTT. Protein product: CAWSLGGVNSPLHF.

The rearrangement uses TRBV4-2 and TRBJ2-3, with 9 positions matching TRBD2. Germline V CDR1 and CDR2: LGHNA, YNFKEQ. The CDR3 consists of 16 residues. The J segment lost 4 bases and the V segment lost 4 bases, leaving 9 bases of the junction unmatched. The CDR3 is CASSPGTAGGPDTQYF. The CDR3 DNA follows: TGTGCCAGCAGCCCGGGCACGGCGGGAGGGCCAGATACGCAGTATTTT.

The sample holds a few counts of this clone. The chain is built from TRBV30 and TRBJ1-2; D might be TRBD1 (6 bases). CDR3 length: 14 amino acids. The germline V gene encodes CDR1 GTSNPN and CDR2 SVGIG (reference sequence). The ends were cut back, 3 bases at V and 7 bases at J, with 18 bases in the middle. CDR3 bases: TGTGCCTGGAGGGGAACGAGGGGGGATAGTGGCTACACCTTC. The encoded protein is CAWRGTRGDSGYTF.

CDR3 bases: TGTGCCACCAGCAGAGAGGGACTAGTTCGGGCCGACGAGCAGTACTTC. Encoded protein: CATSREGLVRADEQYF. The chain has TRBV15 and TRBJ2-7, with TRBD2 matching over 8 bases. The V segment lost 0 bases and the J segment 5 bases; nucleotides outside the gene matches: 9. Germline CDR1 is LNHNV and CDR2 is YYDKDF (reference sequence). CDR3 length: 16 amino acids.

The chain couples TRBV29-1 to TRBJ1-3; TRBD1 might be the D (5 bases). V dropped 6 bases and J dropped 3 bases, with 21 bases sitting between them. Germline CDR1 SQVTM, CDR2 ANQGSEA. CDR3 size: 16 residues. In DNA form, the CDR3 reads TGCAGCGTCCTGGGACTGGGGACCGGAGATGGAAACACCATATATTTT. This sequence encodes CSVLGLGTGDGNTIYF.

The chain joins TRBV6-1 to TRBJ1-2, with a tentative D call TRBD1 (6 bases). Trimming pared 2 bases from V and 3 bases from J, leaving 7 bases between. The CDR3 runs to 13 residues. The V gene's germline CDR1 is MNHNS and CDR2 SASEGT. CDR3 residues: CASSENRDYGYTF. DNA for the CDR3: TGTGCCAGCAGTGAAAACAGGGACTATGGCTACACCTTC.

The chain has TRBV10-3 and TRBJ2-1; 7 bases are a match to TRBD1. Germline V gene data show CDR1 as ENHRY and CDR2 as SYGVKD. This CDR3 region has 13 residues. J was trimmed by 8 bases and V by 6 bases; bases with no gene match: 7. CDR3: CAIRGGPGDEQFF. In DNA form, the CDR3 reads TGTGCCATCAGAGGGGGCCCCGGCGATGAGCAGTTCTTC.

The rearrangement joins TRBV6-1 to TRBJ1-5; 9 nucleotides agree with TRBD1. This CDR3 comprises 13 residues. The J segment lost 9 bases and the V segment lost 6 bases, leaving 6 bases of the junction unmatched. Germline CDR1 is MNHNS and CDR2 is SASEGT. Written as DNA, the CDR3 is TGTGCCAGCAGACCGACAGGGGGTGCGCCCCAGCATTTT. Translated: CASRPTGGAPQHF.